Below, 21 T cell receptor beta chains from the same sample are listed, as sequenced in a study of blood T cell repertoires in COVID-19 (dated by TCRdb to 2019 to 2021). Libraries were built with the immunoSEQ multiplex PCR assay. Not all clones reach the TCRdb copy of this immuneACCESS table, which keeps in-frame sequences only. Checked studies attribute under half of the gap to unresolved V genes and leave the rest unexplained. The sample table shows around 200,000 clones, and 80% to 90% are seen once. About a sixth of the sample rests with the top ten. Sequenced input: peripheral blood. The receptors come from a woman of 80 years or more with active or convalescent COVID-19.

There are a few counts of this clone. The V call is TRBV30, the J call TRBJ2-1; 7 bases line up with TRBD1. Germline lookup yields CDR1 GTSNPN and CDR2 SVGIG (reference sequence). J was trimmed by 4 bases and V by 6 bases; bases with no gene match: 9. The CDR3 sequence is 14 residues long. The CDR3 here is CACRSRGQYNEQFF. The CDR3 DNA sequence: TGTGCCTGCCGCTCTAGGGGGCAATACAATGAGCAGTTCTTC.

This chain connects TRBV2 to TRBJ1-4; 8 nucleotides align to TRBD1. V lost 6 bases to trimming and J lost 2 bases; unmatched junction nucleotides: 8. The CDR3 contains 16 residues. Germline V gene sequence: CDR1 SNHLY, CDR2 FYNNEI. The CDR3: CASSPGQGSTNEKLFF. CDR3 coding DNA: TGTGCCAGCAGCCCCGGACAGGGCTCGACTAATGAAAAACTGTTTTTT.

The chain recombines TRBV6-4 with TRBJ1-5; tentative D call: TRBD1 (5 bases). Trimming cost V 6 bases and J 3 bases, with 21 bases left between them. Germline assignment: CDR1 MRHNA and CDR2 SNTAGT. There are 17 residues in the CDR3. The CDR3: CASSLQEPLGDNQPQHF. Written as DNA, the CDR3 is TGTGCCAGCAGCCTACAGGAGCCCTTAGGTGACAATCAGCCCCAGCATTTT.

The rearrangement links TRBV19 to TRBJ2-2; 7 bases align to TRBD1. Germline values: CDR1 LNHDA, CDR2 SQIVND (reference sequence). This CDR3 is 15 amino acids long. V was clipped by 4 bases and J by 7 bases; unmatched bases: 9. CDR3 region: CASSTEQGLGGELFF. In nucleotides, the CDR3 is TGTGCCAGTAGTACCGAACAGGGGTTAGGCGGGGAGCTGTTTTTT.

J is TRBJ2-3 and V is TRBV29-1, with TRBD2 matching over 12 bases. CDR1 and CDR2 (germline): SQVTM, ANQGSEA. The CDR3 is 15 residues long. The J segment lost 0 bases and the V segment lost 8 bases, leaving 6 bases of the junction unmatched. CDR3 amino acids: CSLRTSGASTDTQYF. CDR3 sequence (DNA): TGCAGCTTACGGACTAGCGGGGCTAGCACAGATACGCAGTATTTT.

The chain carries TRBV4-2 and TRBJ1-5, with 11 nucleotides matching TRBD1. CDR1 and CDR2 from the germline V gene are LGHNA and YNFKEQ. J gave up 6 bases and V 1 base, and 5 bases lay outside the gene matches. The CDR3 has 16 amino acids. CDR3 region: CASSQGTGTGGQPQHF. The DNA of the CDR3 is TGTGCCAGCAGCCAAGGAACCGGGACAGGGGGTCAGCCCCAGCATTTT.

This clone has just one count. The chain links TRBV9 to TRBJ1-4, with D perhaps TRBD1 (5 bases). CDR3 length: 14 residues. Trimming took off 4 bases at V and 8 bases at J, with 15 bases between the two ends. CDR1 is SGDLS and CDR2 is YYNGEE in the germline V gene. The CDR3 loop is CASSPSPGGEKLFF. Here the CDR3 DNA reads TGTGCCAGCAGCCCATCTCCTGGGGGGGAAAAACTGTTTTTT. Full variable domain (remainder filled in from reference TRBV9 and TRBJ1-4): DSGVTQTPKHLITATGQRVTLRCSPRSGDLSVYWYQQSLDQGLQFLIQYYNGEERAKGNILERFSAQQFPDLHSELNLSSLELGDSALYFCASSPSPGGEKLFFGSGTQLSVL.

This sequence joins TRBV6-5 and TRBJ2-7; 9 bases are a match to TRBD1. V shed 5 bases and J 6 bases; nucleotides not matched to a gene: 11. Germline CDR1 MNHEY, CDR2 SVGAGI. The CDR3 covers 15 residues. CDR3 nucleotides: TGTGCCAGCAGTCCACCTGTACAGGGGGCGTCCGAGCAGTACTTC. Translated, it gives CASSPPVQGASEQYF.

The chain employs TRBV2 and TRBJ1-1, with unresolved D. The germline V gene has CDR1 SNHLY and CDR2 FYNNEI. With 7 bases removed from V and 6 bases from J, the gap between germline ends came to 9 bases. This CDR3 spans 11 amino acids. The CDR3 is CASTRRSEAFF. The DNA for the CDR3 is TGTGCCAGCACCCGGCGGTCTGAAGCTTTCTTT.

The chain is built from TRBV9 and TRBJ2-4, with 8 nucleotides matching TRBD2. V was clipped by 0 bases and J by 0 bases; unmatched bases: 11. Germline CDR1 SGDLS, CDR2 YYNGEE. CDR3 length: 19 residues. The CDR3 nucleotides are TGTGCCAGCAGCGTAGATCCTCTGACTAGCGAATTAGCCAAAAACATTCAGTACTTC. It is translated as CASSVDPLTSELAKNIQYF.

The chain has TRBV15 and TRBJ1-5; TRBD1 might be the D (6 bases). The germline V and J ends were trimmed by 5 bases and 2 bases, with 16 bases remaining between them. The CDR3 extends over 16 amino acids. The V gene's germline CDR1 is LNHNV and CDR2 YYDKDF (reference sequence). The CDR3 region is CATSREGGGGNQPQHF. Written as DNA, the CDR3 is TGTGCCACCAGCCGGGAGGGAGGGGGGGGCAATCAGCCCCAGCATTTT.

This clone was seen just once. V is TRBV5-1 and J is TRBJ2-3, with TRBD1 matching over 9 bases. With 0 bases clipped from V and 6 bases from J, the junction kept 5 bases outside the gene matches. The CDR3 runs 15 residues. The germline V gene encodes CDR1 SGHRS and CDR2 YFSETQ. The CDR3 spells CASSLAGQGTDTQYF. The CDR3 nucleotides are TGCGCCAGCAGCTTGGCTGGACAGGGGACGGATACGCAGTATTTT.

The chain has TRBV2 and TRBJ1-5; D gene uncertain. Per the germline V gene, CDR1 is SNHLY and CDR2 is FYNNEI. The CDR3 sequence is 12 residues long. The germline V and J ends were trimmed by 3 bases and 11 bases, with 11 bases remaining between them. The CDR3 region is CASSDENRAQHF. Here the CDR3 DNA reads TGTGCCAGCAGTGATGAAAACCGGGCCCAGCATTTT.

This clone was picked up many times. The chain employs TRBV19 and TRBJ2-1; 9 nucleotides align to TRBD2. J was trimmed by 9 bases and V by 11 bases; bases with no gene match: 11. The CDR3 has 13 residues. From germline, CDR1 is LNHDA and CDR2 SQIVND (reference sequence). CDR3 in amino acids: CAAKLAGSVEQFF. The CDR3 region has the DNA TGTGCCGCGAAACTAGCGGGCTCGGTTGAGCAGTTCTTC.

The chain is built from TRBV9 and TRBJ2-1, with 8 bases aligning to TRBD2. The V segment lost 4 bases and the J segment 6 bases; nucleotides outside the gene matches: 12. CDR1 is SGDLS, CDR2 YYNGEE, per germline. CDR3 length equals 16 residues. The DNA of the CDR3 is TGTGCCAGCAGCCCTTTAGCGGGAATCTATGCCAATGAGCAGTTCTTC. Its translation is CASSPLAGIYANEQFF.

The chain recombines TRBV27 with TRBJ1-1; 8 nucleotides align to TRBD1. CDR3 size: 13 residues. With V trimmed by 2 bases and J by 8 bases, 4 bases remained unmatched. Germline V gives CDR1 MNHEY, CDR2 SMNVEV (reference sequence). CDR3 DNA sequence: TGTGCCAGCAGTTTAGTACAGGGGGAGGAAGCTTTCTTT. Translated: CASSLVQGEEAFF.

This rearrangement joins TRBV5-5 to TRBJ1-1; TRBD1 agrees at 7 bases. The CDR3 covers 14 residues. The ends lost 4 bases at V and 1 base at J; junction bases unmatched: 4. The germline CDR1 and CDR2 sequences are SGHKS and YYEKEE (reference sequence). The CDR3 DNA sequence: TGTGCCAGCAGCCGGACAGGTGGGAACACTGAAGCTTTCTTT. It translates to CASSRTGGNTEAFF.

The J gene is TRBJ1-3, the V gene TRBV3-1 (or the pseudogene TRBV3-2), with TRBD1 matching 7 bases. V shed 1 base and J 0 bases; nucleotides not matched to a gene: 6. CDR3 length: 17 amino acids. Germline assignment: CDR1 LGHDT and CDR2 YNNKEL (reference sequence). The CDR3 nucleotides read TGTGCCAGCAGCCAAGGACAGGGCCCGAGCTCTGGAAACACCATATATTTT. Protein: CASSQGQGPSSGNTIYF.

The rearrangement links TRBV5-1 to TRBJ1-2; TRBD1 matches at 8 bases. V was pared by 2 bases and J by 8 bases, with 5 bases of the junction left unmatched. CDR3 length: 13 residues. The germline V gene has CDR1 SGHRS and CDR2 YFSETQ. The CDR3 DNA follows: TGCGCCAGCAGCTTTCAGGGGGCGGAAGGCTACACCTTC. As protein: CASSFQGAEGYTF.

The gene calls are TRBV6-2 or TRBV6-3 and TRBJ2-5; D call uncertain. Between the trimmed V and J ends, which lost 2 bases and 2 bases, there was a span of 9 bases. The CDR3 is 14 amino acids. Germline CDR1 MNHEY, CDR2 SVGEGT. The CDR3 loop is CASSYERKQETQYF. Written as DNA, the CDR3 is TGTGCCAGCAGTTACGAGAGAAAACAAGAGACCCAGTACTTC.

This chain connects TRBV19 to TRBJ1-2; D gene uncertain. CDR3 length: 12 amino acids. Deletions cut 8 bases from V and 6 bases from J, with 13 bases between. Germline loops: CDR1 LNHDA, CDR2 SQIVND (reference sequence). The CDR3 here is CASATGLNGYTF. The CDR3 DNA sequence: TGTGCCAGTGCTACGGGGTTAAATGGCTACACCTTC.